This note documents a single T cell receptor (beta chain) sequence. The read stops 3 residues short of the end of the CDR3; the missing end is completed from the germline J gene. The source of the sample is a study of T cells in women clearing cervical HPV infection. About the study: Controls' single incident HPV16 infection cleared within 12 months without precancer.

Here immunoSEQ multiplex PCR was the method, and the copy in TCRdb shows in-frame clones only, minus some. This sample's table reports 30,000 or so clones. HPV was found by MY09/MY11 PCR and dot-blot genotyping. CDR3 length: 13 amino acids. CDR1 and CDR2 from the germline V gene are GTSNPN and SVGIG (reference sequence). This sequence joins TRBV30 and TRBJ2-3; D perhaps matches TRBD2 (5 bases). The sequencing input was blood buffy coat. This sequence was found in a woman between 18 and 69 years old with a cervical HPV16 infection that either progressed to CIN3+ or cleared (not recorded which). CDR3 DNA (partial): TGTGCCTGGAGTGCCCAGCCCGGGGAGCCG. Protein product: CAWSAQPGEP. The CDR3 reads in full as CAWSAQPGEPQYF.